Presented here are 8 T cell receptor beta chains from one specimen sequenced in a study of CD8 T cells in ankylosing spondylitis. TCRdb reanalysed the 5' RACE reads using MiXCR and keeps one entry per CDR3 protein. The repertoire holds over 450,000 distinct CDR3 sequences, roughly 12% seen once, with approximately 6.3% in the top ten. Their antigen targets remain unknown. Findings and caveats of the study: Among TCR beta sequences, a motif of several highly homologous variants appeared characteristic of ankylosing spondylitis blood.

What was sequenced was blood, either unsorted or a sorted T cell fraction (not recorded which). These receptors were obtained from a male donor with ankylosing spondylitis.

This rearrangement joins TRBV29-1 to TRBJ1-3; no clear D. V gave up 6 bases and J gave up 4 bases, with 7 bases separating them. The CDR3 totals 11 residues. Germline V gives CDR1 SQVTM, CDR2 ANQGSEA. CDR3: CSVGGGNTIYF. Here the CDR3 DNA reads TGCAGCGTCGGAGGAGGAAACACCATATATTTT. Full variable domain (outside the CDR3, taken from reference TRBV29-1 and TRBJ1-3): SAVISQKPSRDICQRGTSLTIQCQVDSQVTMMFWYRQQPGQSLTLIATANQGSEATYESGFVIDKFPISRPNLTFSTLTVSNMSPEDSSIYLCSVGGGNTIYFGEGSWLTVV.

This clonotype was observed at least ten times. The chain carries TRBV20-1 and TRBJ2-2; 7 bases fit TRBD1. CDR1 is DFQATT, CDR2 SNEGSKA, per germline (reference sequence). This CDR3 comprises 14 residues. V shed 5 bases and J 1 base; nucleotides not matched to a gene: 4. CDR3 residues: CSALGQRNTGELFF. The CDR3 region has the DNA TGCAGTGCTTTGGGACAGCGGAACACCGGGGAGCTGTTTTTT.

The chain uses TRBV25-1 and TRBJ1-2; possible D gene TRBD1, 6 bases. This CDR3 is 16 amino acids long. Trimming left V 1 base short and J 1 base short, with 13 bases between. Germline V lookup: CDR1 MGHDK, CDR2 SYGVNS. The CDR3 region has the DNA TGTGCCAGCAGTGAATTTGGGGACATTCTTAACTATGGCTACACCTTC. Translating it yields CASSEFGDILNYGYTF.

V gene TRBV2 combines with J gene TRBJ1-5; D may be TRBD1 (6 bases). CDR3 length: 13 amino acids. Per the germline V gene, CDR1 is SNHLY and CDR2 is FYNNEI. The germline V and J ends were trimmed by 8 bases and 7 bases, with 15 bases remaining between them. CDR3: CASSYRVGQPQHF. The CDR3 nucleotides read TGTGCCAGCTCGTACAGGGTGGGCCAGCCCCAGCATTTT.

The chain recombines TRBV20-1 with TRBJ2-3; D gene uncertain. V gave up 7 bases and J gave up 4 bases, with 15 bases separating them. CDR3 length equals 13 residues. From germline, CDR1 is DFQATT and CDR2 SNEGSKA (reference sequence). CDR3 sequence reads: CSVTAALADTQYF. The CDR3, as DNA: TGCAGTGTCACGGCCGCATTGGCAGATACGCAGTATTTT.

The genes are TRBV20-1 and TRBJ2-5; 7 nucleotides agree with TRBD1. Germline V CDR1 and CDR2: DFQATT, SNEGSKA (reference sequence). J lost 6 bases, V lost 1 base, and 8 bases had no gene match. The CDR3 spans 14 residues. CDR3 protein: CSARGEKGAKTQYF. The CDR3 DNA sequence: TGCAGTGCTAGAGGAGAAAAGGGGGCGAAGACCCAGTACTTC.

The rearrangement uses TRBV2 and TRBJ2-3, with D perhaps TRBD1 (5 bases). V lost 5 bases, J lost 5 bases, and 11 bases lay in between. The CDR3 contains 13 residues. In germline, CDR1 is SNHLY, CDR2 FYNNEI. This chain's CDR3 is CASSPSQGDTQYF. In nucleotides, the CDR3 is TGTGCCAGCAGTCCATCCCAGGGAGATACGCAGTATTTT. Drawing the rest from reference TRBV2 and TRBJ2-3, the complete variable domain is EPEVTQTPSHQVTQMGQEVILRCVPISNHLYFYWYRQILGQKVEFLVSFYNNEISEKSEIFDDQFSVERPDGSNFTLKIRSTKLEDSAMYFCASSPSQGDTQYFGPGTRLTVL.

The CDR3 is CASSHLTSGRGVNNEQFF. In nucleotides, the CDR3 is TGTGCCAGCAGCCATTTGACTAGCGGGAGGGGGGTCAACAATGAGCAGTTCTTC. The chain combines TRBV3-1 with TRBJ2-1, with 14 bases identical to TRBD2. V trimming: 3 bases; J trimming: 5 bases; junction bases outside the gene matches: 9. This CDR3 spans 18 amino acids. The V gene's germline CDR1 is LGHDT and CDR2 YNNKEL (reference sequence).